This T cell receptor beta chain was sequenced in a study of blood T cell repertoires in COVID-19. This table comes from immunoSEQ multiplex PCR, and its TCRdb copy is limited to in-frame clones, with some not included. The data hold about 230,000 clones, with 88% observed a single time. This CDR3 contains 13 residues. After removal of 4 bases from V and 6 bases from J, the junction contained 6 bases not matched to a gene. Germline loops: CDR1 WNHNN, CDR2 SYGVQD (reference sequence). This rearrangement joins TRBV10-1 to TRBJ2-7; 7 positions match TRBD1. This TCR was sampled from a woman younger than 45 who had been exposed to COVID-19. Material for sequencing was PBMCs or T cells enriched from blood (not recorded which). CDR3: CASSGRQGLEQYF. The CDR3, as DNA: TGCGCCAGCAGTGGTCGACAGGGTCTCGAGCAGTACTTC.